The 27 T cell receptor beta chains below come from one sample, sequenced in a study of T cells expressing NK-cell markers (dated by TCRdb to the early 2020s). The library was built by means of 5' RACE. Data came from an Illumina HiSeq 2000. After TCRdb reprocessed the reads, each CDR3 protein sequence was kept as one row, without DNA. The table of this sample itemizes about half a million distinct CDR3 sequences. The ten largest account for 1.4% to 1.5% of the sample. The sequencing sample was made of blood T cells: a sorted CD56 or NKG2C T cell subset, CD4+ or CD8+ T cells, or bulk PBMC T cells (not recorded which). These receptors were collected from a woman between 45 and 65 years old in good health. Donor details come from another sample of the same person, matched by shared clones.

The V call is TRBV6-1, the J call TRBJ2-1; lacking DNA, the TRBD2 call made by TCRdb goes unchecked. Germline loops: CDR1 MNHNS, CDR2 SASEGT. CDR3 length: 15 amino acids. CDR3: CASTGLGRSYNEQFF.

This chain joins TRBV12-3 or TRBV12-4 and TRBJ2-3. This CDR3 contains 13 residues. This chain's CDR3 is CASQEFSTDTQYF.

The J gene is TRBJ1-5, the V gene TRBV29-1. The CDR3 has 12 residues. CDR1 and CDR2 from the germline V gene are SQVTM and ANQGSEA. The CDR3 reads CSVGHSNQPQHF. Using reference TRBV29-1 and TRBJ1-5 for the parts outside the CDR3, the full variable domain is SAVISQKPSRDICQRGTSLTIQCQVDSQVTMMFWYRQQPGQSLTLIATANQGSEATYESGFVIDKFPISRPNLTFSTLTVSNMSPEDSSIYLCSVGHSNQPQHFGDGTRLSIL.

The V and J genes are TRBV25-1 and TRBJ2-2; TCRdb's D call, TRBD1, is unchecked because there is no DNA. CDR3 length: 15 residues. Germline assignment: CDR1 MGHDK and CDR2 SYGVNS. The CDR3 reads CASSDPGQSTGELFF.

The chain employs TRBV6-2 or TRBV6-3 and TRBJ2-1; absent DNA, TCRdb's TRBD2 call cannot be checked. CDR1 MNHEY and CDR2 SVGEGT come from the germline V gene. This CDR3 spans 11 amino acids. The CDR3 spells CASSNGPEQFF.

The rearrangement links TRBV12-3 or TRBV12-4 to TRBJ1-2. CDR3 length: 13 residues. The CDR3: CASSFGRSYGYTF.

The chain employs TRBV7-2 and TRBJ2-5; with no DNA, the TCRdb D assignment of TRBD1 cannot be verified. Germline V gives CDR1 SGHTA, CDR2 FQGNSA. This CDR3 spans 17 amino acids. CDR3 loop: CASSATRQGGLGETQYF.

The rearrangement uses TRBV13 and TRBJ1-3. CDR3 size: 15 residues. Germline CDR1 and CDR2: PRHDT and FYEKMQ (reference sequence). The CDR3 here is CASSLGRKGGNTIYF. Variable domain in full (rest from reference TRBV13 and TRBJ1-3): AAGVIQSPRHLIKEKRETATLKCYPIPRHDTVYWYQQGPGQDPQFLISFYEKMQSDKGSIPDRFSAQQFSDYHSELNMSSLELGDSALYFCASSLGRKGGNTIYFGEGSWLTVV.

The chain carries TRBV11-3 and TRBJ2-1; TCRdb outputs TRBD1, but without DNA this stays unchecked. Germline V gene data show CDR1 as SGHNT and CDR2 as YENEEA. The CDR3 has 15 amino acids. CDR3 sequence: CASSVSWGVYNEQFF.

V is TRBV2 and J is TRBJ2-1. The CDR3 has 18 residues. Germline values: CDR1 SNHLY, CDR2 FYNNEI. The CDR3 loop is CASSVPRQSGSSYNEQFF.

The chain recombines TRBV4-1 with TRBJ1-5. The CDR3 totals 15 residues. Germline V CDR1 and CDR2: MGHRA, YSYEKL. CDR3: CASSQAAGSGQPQHF.

The rearrangement joins TRBV3-1 to TRBJ2-2; TCRdb indicates TRBD2, and absent DNA this call remains unverified. CDR3 length: 16 residues. Germline-derived CDR1 and CDR2 are LGHDT and YNNKEL (reference sequence). The CDR3 loop is CASSQVLAGYTGELFF.

This rearrangement joins TRBV29-1 to TRBJ1-4. This CDR3 has 14 residues. Germline loops: CDR1 SQVTM, CDR2 ANQGSEA. CDR3 residues: CSAAGSSTNEKLFF.

V is TRBV29-1 and J is TRBJ2-2; the D gene TCRdb calls, TRBD2, cannot be checked with no DNA. From germline, CDR1 is SQVTM and CDR2 ANQGSEA. CDR3 length equals 18 residues. The CDR3 is CSVAQRLAGGANTGELFF.

V and J are TRBV20-1 and TRBJ2-1; TCRdb reports TRBD2, a call that lacks DNA to check it against. Germline loops: CDR1 DFQATT, CDR2 SNEGSKA (reference sequence). The CDR3 loop spans 15 amino acids. The CDR3 spells CSAYRLAGGNNEQFF.

V and J are TRBV7-9 and TRBJ2-2; with no DNA, the TCRdb D assignment of TRBD2 cannot be verified. Germline lookup yields CDR1 SEHNR and CDR2 FQNEAQ (reference sequence). There are 12 residues in the CDR3. The CDR3 sequence is CAGARLTGELFF.

The CDR3 here is CASRRQQLYEQYF. V is TRBV6-2 or TRBV6-3 and J is TRBJ2-7; TCRdb's D gene call, TRBD1, goes unchecked for lack of DNA. CDR1 and CDR2 (germline): MNHEY, SVGEGT. The CDR3 is 13 amino acids.

The chain has TRBV5-8 and TRBJ2-1; TCRdb's assignment of TRBD1 cannot be checked, as there is no DNA. There are 15 residues in the CDR3. The germline V gene encodes CDR1 SGHTS and CDR2 YDEGEE. CDR3 amino acids: CASTSRQGVYNEQFF.

This sequence joins TRBV29-1 and TRBJ2-3; as DNA is missing, the TRBD1 call by TCRdb cannot be tested. The CDR3 has 13 residues. Germline lookup yields CDR1 SQVTM and CDR2 ANQGSEA. The CDR3 sequence: CSVAAEGTDTQYF.

The CDR3 here is CASSQPGSSADTQYF. The rearrangement joins TRBV4-2 to TRBJ2-3; TCRdb gives TRBD1 as the D gene, but with no DNA this cannot be confirmed. Germline V CDR1 and CDR2: LGHNA, YNFKEQ. The CDR3 loop spans 15 amino acids.

V is TRBV5-1 and J is TRBJ2-3; TCRdb outputs TRBD2, but without DNA this stays unchecked. CDR1 and CDR2 from the germline V gene are SGHRS and YFSETQ. CDR3 length equals 16 residues. The CDR3 is CASSLRVTSGADTQYF.

The genes are TRBV5-1 and TRBJ2-1; TCRdb outputs TRBD2, but without DNA this stays unchecked. CDR3 length equals 14 residues. Germline values: CDR1 SGHRS, CDR2 YFSETQ. The CDR3 spells CASRLVASYNEQFF.

The CDR3 spells CASSSTGFRGEKLFF. The gene calls are TRBV28 and TRBJ1-4; absent DNA, TCRdb's TRBD1 call cannot be checked. This CDR3 comprises 15 residues. Germline V gene sequence: CDR1 MDHEN, CDR2 SYDVKM.

The V call is TRBV7-9, the J call TRBJ2-7; as DNA is missing, the TRBD2 call by TCRdb cannot be tested. Germline V gene sequence: CDR1 SEHNR, CDR2 FQNEAQ (reference sequence). CDR3 length equals 14 residues. CDR3 region: CASSFLAGAAEQYF.

This chain uses TRBV3-1 with TRBJ1-6. This CDR3 is built from 15 residues. In germline, CDR1 is LGHDT, CDR2 YNNKEL (reference sequence). The CDR3 reads CASSQSRTANSPLHF.

V is TRBV20-1 and J is TRBJ2-1; as DNA is missing, the TRBD1 call by TCRdb cannot be tested. The CDR3 is 14 amino acids. From germline, CDR1 is DFQATT and CDR2 SNEGSKA (reference sequence). The CDR3 spells CSARVGTGSNEQFF.

The chain combines TRBV6-5 with TRBJ2-2; no DNA is available, so the TRBD2 call from TCRdb remains unchecked. This CDR3 has 14 amino acids. Germline loops: CDR1 MNHEY, CDR2 SVGAGI. This CDR3 reads CASWTSGNTGELFF.